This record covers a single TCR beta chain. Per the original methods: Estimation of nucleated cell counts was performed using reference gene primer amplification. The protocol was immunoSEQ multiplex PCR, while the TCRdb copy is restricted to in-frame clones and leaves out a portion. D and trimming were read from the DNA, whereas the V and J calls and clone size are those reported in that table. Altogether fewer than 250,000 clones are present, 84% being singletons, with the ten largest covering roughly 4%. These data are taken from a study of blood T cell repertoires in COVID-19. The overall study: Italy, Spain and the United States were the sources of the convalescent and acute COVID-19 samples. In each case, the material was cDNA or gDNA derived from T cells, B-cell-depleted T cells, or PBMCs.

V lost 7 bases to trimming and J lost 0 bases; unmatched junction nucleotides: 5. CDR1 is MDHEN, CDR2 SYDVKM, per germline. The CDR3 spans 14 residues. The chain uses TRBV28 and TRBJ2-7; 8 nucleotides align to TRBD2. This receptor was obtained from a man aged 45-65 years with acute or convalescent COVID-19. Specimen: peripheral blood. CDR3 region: CASTFGGDSYEQYF. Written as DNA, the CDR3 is TGTGCCAGCACCTTCGGGGGGGACTCCTACGAGCAGTACTTC. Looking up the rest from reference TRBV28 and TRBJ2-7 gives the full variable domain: DVKVTQSSRYLVKRTGEKVFLECVQDMDHENMFWYRQDPGLGLRLIYFSYDVKMKEKGDIPEGYSVSREKKERFSLILESASTNQTSMYLCASTFGGDSYEQYFGPGTRLTVT.